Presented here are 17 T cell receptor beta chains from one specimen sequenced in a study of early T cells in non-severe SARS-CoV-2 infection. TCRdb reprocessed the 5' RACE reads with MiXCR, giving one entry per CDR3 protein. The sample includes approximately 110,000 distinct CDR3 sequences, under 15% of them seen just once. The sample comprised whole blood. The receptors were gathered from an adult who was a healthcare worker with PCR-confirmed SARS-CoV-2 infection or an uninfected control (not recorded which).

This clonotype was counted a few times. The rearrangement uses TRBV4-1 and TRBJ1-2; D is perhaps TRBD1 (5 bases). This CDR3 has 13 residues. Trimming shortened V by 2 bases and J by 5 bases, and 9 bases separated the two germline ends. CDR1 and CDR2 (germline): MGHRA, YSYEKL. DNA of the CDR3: TGCGCCAGCAGCCAAACGGGGCAGTATGGCTACACCTTC. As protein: CASSQTGQYGYTF.

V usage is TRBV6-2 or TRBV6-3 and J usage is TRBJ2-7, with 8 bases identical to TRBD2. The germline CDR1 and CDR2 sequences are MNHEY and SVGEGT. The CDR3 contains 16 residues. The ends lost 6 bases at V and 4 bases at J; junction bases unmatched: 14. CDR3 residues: CASSPPDERGLYEQYF. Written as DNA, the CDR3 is TGTGCCAGCAGCCCACCCGATGAGCGGGGGTTGTACGAGCAGTACTTC.

The CDR3 nucleotides are TGTGCCAGCAGCCCCAACGCCGGGAAATCGTCCTACGAGCAGTACTTC. Protein product: CASSPNAGKSSYEQYF. The chain couples TRBV7-9 to TRBJ2-7; D might be TRBD2 (5 bases). Germline assignment: CDR1 SEHNR and CDR2 FQNEAQ (reference sequence). V was clipped by 5 bases and J by 1 base, with 18 bases between them. The CDR3 is 16 amino acids.

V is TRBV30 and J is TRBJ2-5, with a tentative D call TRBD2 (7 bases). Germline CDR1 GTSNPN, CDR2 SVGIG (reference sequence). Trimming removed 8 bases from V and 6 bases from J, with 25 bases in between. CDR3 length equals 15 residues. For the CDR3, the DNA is TGTGCCCCTCCTCGGGGGGACATCCCATGGAAGACCCAGTACTTC. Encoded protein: CAPPRGDIPWKTQYF.

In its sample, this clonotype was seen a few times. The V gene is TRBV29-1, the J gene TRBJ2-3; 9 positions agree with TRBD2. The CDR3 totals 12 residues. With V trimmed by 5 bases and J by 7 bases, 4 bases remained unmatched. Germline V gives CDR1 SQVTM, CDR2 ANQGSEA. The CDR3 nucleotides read TGCAGCGTTTCCCTAGCGGGGAATACGCAGTATTTT. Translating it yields CSVSLAGNTQYF.

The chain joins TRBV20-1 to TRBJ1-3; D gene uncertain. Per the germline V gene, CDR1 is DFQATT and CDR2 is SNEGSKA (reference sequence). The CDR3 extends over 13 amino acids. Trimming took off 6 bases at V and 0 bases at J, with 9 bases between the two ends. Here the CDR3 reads CSARLDSGNTIYF. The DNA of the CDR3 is TGCAGTGCAAGGCTAGACTCTGGAAACACCATATATTTT.

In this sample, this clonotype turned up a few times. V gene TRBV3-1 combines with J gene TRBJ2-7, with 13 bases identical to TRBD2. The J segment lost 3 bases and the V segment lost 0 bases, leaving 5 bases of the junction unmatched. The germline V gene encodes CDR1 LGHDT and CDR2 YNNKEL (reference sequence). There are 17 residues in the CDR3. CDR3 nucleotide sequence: TGTGCCAGCAGCCAAGACCTTCGGACTAGCGGGGGCTACGAGCAGTACTTC. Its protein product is CASSQDLRTSGGYEQYF.

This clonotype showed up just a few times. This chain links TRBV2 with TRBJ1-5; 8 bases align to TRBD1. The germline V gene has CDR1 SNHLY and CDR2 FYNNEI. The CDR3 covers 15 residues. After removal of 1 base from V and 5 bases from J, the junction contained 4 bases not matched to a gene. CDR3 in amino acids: CASSEGQGAHQPQHF. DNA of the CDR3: TGTGCCAGCAGTGAAGGGCAGGGGGCGCATCAGCCCCAGCATTTT.

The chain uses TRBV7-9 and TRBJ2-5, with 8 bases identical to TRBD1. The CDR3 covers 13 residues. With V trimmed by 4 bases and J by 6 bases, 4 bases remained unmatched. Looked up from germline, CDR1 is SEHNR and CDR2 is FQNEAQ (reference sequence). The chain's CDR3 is CASSSDRGKTQYF. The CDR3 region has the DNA TGTGCCAGCAGCTCCGACAGGGGCAAGACCCAGTACTTC.

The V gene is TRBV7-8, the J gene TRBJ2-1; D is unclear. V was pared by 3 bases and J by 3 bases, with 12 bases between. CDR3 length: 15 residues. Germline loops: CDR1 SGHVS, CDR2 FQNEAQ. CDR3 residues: CASSFTVSVYNEQFF. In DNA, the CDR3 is TGTGCCAGCAGCTTCACCGTGAGCGTCTACAATGAGCAGTTCTTC.

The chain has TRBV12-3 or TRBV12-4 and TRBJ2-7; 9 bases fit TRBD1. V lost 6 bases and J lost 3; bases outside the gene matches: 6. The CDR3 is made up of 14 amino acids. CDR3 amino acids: CASRSGTGLYEQYF. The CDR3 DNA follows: TGTGCCAGCAGGTCCGGGACAGGGCTCTACGAGCAGTACTTC.

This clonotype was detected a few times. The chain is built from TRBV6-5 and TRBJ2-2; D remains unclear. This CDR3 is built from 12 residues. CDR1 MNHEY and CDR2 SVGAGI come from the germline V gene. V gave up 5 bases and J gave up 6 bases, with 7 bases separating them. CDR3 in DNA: TGTGCCAGCAGTCCGATCGCCGGGGAGCTGTTTTTT. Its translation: CASSPIAGELFF.

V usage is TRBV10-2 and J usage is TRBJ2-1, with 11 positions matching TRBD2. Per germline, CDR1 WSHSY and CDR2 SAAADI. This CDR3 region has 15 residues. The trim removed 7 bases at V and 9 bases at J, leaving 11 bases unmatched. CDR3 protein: CASTPDSGGAGEQFF. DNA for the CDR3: TGCGCCAGCACCCCGGATAGCGGGGGGGCGGGTGAGCAGTTCTTC.

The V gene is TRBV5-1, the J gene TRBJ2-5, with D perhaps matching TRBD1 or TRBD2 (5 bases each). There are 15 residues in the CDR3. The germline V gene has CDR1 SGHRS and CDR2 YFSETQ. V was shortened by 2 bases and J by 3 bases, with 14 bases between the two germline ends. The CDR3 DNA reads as TGCGCCAGCAGCTTTCAAGGTCGAGGGGAAGAGACCCAGTACTTC. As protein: CASSFQGRGEETQYF.

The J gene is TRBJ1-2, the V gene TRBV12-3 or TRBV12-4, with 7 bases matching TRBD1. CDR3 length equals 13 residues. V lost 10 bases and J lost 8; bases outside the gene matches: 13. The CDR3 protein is CATGQEKTRGYTF. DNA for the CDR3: TGTGCCACCGGACAGGAGAAAACCCGGGGCTACACCTTC.

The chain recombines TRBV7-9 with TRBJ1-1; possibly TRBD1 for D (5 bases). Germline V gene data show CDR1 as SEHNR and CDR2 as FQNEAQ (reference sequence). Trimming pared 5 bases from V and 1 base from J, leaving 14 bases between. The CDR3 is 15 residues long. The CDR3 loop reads CASSPWDGQNTEAFF. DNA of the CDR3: TGTGCCAGCAGCCCCTGGGACGGACAGAACACTGAAGCTTTCTTT.

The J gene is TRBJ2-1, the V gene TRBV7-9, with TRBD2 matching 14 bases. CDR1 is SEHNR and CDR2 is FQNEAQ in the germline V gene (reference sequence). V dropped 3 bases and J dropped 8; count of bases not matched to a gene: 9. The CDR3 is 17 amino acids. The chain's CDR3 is CASSFRLAGGRIDEQFF. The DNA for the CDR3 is TGTGCCAGCAGCTTCCGACTAGCGGGGGGGCGAATCGATGAGCAGTTCTTC. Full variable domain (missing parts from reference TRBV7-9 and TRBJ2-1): DTGVSQNPRHKITKRGQNVTFRCDPISEHNRLYWYRQTLGQGPEFLTYFQNEAQLEKSRLLSDRFSAERPKGSFSTLEIQRTEQGDSAMYLCASSFRLAGGRIDEQFFGPGTRLTVL.